The present T cell receptor (beta chain) was sequenced within a study of PD-1 blockade in classical Hodgkin lymphoma (dated by TCRdb to about 2020). For context, the study as a whole: Nivolumab dosing was 3 mg/kg intravenously every 2 weeks, continuing until either disease progression or unacceptable toxicity. To define a peripheral blood immune signature of response to PD-1 blockade in classical Hodgkin lymphoma, the study combined TCR beta sequencing with CyTOF.

What the study reported, not specific to this receptor: The study covered only a single clinical trial cohort, and the causes of the repertoire differences, possibly disease activity or prior therapy, were still not defined. Among trial patients, those achieving complete response had baseline diversity similar to that of newly diagnosed patients, while diversity was significantly lower in partial responders and progressors. Lower diversity was observed in patients in whom nivolumab was started less than 1 year after ASCT, and these patients were excluded from later analyses so that confounding by immune reconstitution would be avoided. Newly diagnosed patients were reported to have lower baseline TCR diversity than healthy donors, and relapsed/refractory patients were reported to have lower baseline TCR diversity still. CD4+ but not CD8+ TCR diversity rose significantly by C4D1 (p=0.0027 vs p=0.16), most apparent in complete responders (p=0.02).

About this clone itself: The clone's antigen remains unknown. Base quality data are lacking; no much larger clone is found one base away.

The Qiagen DNeasy kit was used to extract genomic DNA both from unsorted PBMCs and from the negatively selected CD4+ and CD8+ fractions. Amplification of TCR beta CDR3 regions was done by immunoSEQ multiplex PCR with primers that anneal to V and J segments. Amplification bias was minimized using a synthetic immune receptor repertoire, and residual bias was removed computationally after sequencing. Per the authors' processing: Custom Python scripts were used to quantify repertoire diversity as the Shannon entropy index. The unsorted, CD4+ and CD8+ repertoires were each analyzed separately, with the exception of combined analyses, where CD4+ and CD8+ sequences were merged in silico. Clonal expansion was defined as at least a 2-fold frequency increase after treatment relative to C1D1, with a pseudocount of 0.5 for undetected baseline clones. Clones with 0 or 1 copy at C1D1 were classified as singleton clones, and clones with 2 or more copies were classified as non-singleton clones. By matching protein sequences in sorted samples from the same patient, clones expanded in unsorted samples were annotated as CD4+, CD8+ or unknown. Wilcoxon tests on paired samples were used to test changes in diversity from C1D1 to C4D1. TCRdb limited this immuneACCESS table to in-frame rearrangements with V and J called. A share of clones is missing; checked studies link under half to unresolved V genes, and the rest is unexplained. The V and J calls and the clone size are those of that table, but D and trimming were determined from the DNA. Within this sample are roughly 150,000 clones, with approximately 80% of them counted one time only. The top ten clonotypes cover roughly 10% of the sample.

From the cysteine up to the phenylalanine, the CDR3 has a length of 16 residues. Just the 48-base CDR3 DNA is kept, in frame starting at base 1. Based on the germline V gene, the CDR1 and CDR2 sequences are SGDLS and YYNGEE. V loses 2 bases of germline sequence and J loses 0 bases, and the interval between the two ends is 9 bases. The time point label, read with the paper, signifies: cycle 2 day 1 (C2D1) of nivolumab. All trial patients had relapsed after autologous stem cell transplantation, with cohorts A, B and C differing in prior brentuximab vedotin exposure. The trial cohort included more than 55 patients with relapsed/refractory classical Hodgkin lymphoma, and each patient had a best overall response of complete response, partial response or progressive disease. Single-agent nivolumab was administered to trial patients in the multi-cohort phase II CheckMate 205 trial. An independent review committee assessed best overall response by applying the 2007 International Working Group response criteria. Trial PBMCs were collected immediately before nivolumab initiation (C1D1) and during therapy at cycle 2 day 1 and cycle 4 day 1. Peripheral blood was collected in 8 mL Vacutainer Cell Preparation Tubes, from which PBMCs were isolated by centrifugation and then cryopreserved.

The chain is made from TRBV9 and TRBJ1-6, with the D segment identity uncertain. This clonotype was sampled from a human donor with classical Hodgkin lymphoma. This material consisted of peripheral blood mononuclear cells (PBMCs), taken before the second cycle of nivolumab. DNA sequence: TGTGCCAGCAGCGTCCGGGCCAGCTCCTATAATTCACCCCTCCACTTT. This codes for CASSVRASSYNSPLHF.